This TCR beta chain was captured in a study of STAT5B mutations in CD4+ large granular lymphocyte leukemia. Study outcomes and limitations: TRBV06-family usage was enriched in top patient clones (8/27) versus controls (2/35). Patient CD4-sorted repertoires stayed more clonal than healthy ones after leukemic-clone removal. Main leukemic clonotypes were patient-specific, but more than 20% appeared at low frequency elsewhere.

Repertoires were generated with immunoSEQ multiplex PCR, while TCRdb's copy carries only in-frame clones and drops some. The data show about 30,000 clones, around 80% seen once. The CDR3 length is 16 residues. V shed 7 bases, J shed 3 bases, and the junction held 10 bases outside the gene matches. Per the germline V gene, CDR1 is SGHTA and CDR2 is FQGNSA. To note about this clone: Its antigen is currently unknown.

This clonotype was sampled from a human donor in good health. Sequencing was performed on CD4+ T cells from blood buffy coats. J is TRBJ2-3 and V is TRBV7-2, with 10 bases fitting TRBD2. DNA for the CDR3: TGTGCCAGCACCATAGAGCGGGGGGGCCTAACAGATACGCAGTATTTT. Its translation is CASTIERGGLTDTQYF. Full variable domain (missing parts from reference TRBV7-2 and TRBJ2-3): GAGVSQSPSNKVTEKGKDVELRCDPISGHTALYWYRQSLGQGLEFLIYFQGNSAPDKSGLPSDRFSAERTGGSVSTLTIQRTQQEDSAVYLCASTIERGGLTDTQYFGPGTRLTVL.